This TCR beta chain was found in a study of immune evolution from preneoplasia to lung adenocarcinoma. Study-level results: Normal lung had the highest top T cell clone frequencies. Later-stage lesions seemingly showed higher T cell density and diversity than normal lung.

Produced via immunoSEQ multiplex PCR; TCRdb's table is partial and in-frame only. This sample carries thousands of clones, roughly 80% of them seen once, and the ten largest clones take roughly 8.7%. The length of the CDR3 is 16 residues. Germline-derived CDR1 and CDR2 are LGHNA and YNFKEQ. The V end lost 0 bases, the J end lost 2 bases, and 10 bases lay between the germline ends. Patients had resection in Japan or China between about 2014 and 2018. Histologic diagnosis was independently verified by two lung pathologists. Concerning this clone: Its antigen is undetermined.

This rearrangement joins TRBV4-2 to TRBJ2-2; D is possibly TRBD1 (6 bases). The source material was FFPE minimally invasive lung adenocarcinoma tissue. The TCR was taken from a donor at least 70 years old with lung adenocarcinoma. This chain's CDR3 is CASSQDSGGNTGELFF. The CDR3 coding sequence is TGTGCCAGCAGCCAAGATAGTGGGGGCAACACCGGGGAGCTGTTTTTT.